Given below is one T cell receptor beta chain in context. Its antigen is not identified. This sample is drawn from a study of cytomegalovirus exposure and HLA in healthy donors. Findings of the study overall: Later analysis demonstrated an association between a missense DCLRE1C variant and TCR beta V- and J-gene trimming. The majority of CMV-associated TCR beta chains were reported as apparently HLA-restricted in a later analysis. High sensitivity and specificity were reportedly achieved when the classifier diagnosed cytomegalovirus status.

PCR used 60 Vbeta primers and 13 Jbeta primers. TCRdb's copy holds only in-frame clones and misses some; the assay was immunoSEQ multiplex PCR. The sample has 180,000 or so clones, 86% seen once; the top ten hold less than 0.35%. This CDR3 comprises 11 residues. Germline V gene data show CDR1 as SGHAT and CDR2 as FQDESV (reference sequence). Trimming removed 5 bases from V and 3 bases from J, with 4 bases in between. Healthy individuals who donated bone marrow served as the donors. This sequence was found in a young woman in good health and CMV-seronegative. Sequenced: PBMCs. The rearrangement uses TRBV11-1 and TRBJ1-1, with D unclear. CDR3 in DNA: TGTGCCAGCAGCCCCTACACTGAAGCTTTCTTT. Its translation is CASSPYTEAFF.